One sample yielded the 15 T cell receptor beta chains listed below, sequenced in a study of T-cell memory formation after mild COVID-19. TCRdb reprocessed the 5' RACE reads with MiXCR, giving one entry per CDR3 protein. The sample has about 50,000 distinct CDR3 sequences, 10% to 15% seen once. The material sequenced was PBMCs or a T cell subset sorted from them (not recorded which). Every receptor here comes from a man aged 18 to 35 who had mild COVID-19 (a few samples of this study predate the infection). Cell type and time point are not known.

This chain connects TRBV4-3 to TRBJ2-3, with 15 bases aligning to TRBD2. The CDR3 totals 15 residues. V was pared by 4 bases and J by 4 bases, with 0 bases of the junction left unmatched. Per the germline V gene, CDR1 is LGHNA and CDR2 is YSLEER. The CDR3 sequence is CASSRTSGGADTQYF. The CDR3 region has the DNA TGCGCCAGCAGCCGGACTAGCGGGGGGGCAGATACGCAGTATTTT.

This clonotype occurred a few times. The junction and the germline gene differ at one end; a read error may be behind it. This chain links TRBV6-1 with TRBJ1-1; D uncertain. The CDR3 totals 12 residues. Germline values: CDR1 MNHNS, CDR2 SASEGT. CDR3 region: CASSEGVGETFF. CDR3 in DNA: TGTGCCAGCAGTGAAGGCGTGGGTGAAACTTTCTTT.

This clonotype was picked up many times. The chain combines TRBV20-1 with TRBJ2-5; no clear D. This CDR3 has 12 amino acids. Germline CDR1 is DFQATT and CDR2 is SNEGSKA (reference sequence). V was trimmed by 5 bases and J by 1 base, leaving 8 bases between them. CDR3 DNA: TGCAGTGCTCGTGGGCTCCAAGAGACCCAGTACTTC. Its protein is CSARGLQETQYF.

This clonotype came up a few times. This chain links TRBV20-1 with TRBJ1-2; D is ambiguous. Looked up from germline, CDR1 is DFQATT and CDR2 is SNEGSKA (reference sequence). The CDR3 loop spans 12 amino acids. V gave up 0 bases and J gave up 4 bases, with 6 bases separating them. The CDR3, as DNA: TGCAGTGCTAGAGAACGGGTCTATGGCTACACCTTC. It specifies CSARERVYGYTF.

The chain couples TRBV2 to TRBJ2-4; TRBD2 might be the D (5 bases). Trimming left V 3 bases short and J 0 bases short, with 6 bases between. Germline CDR1 and CDR2: SNHLY and FYNNEI. The CDR3 consists of 14 residues. The DNA of the CDR3 is TGTGCCAGCAGTGACGGACTAGCCAAAAACATTCAGTACTTC. The encoded protein is CASSDGLAKNIQYF.

This clonotype was picked up a small number of times. The chain uses TRBV3-1 and TRBJ2-1; TRBD2 matches at 8 bases. Germline V gives CDR1 LGHDT, CDR2 YNNKEL (reference sequence). This CDR3 has 13 amino acids. The V gene end was trimmed by 2 bases and the J gene end by 9 bases; junction bases not matched to a gene: 3. The CDR3 DNA reads as TGTGCCAGCAGCCAACAACTAGCGGTTGAGCAGTTCTTC. Translated: CASSQQLAVEQFF.

The chain has TRBV10-3 and TRBJ1-5; D is unclear. CDR1 and CDR2 (germline): ENHRY, SYGVKD. The ends were cut back, 0 bases at V and 5 bases at J, with 8 bases in the middle. There are 14 residues in the CDR3. The CDR3 spells CAISESVSDQPQHF. CDR3 sequence (DNA): TGTGCCATCAGTGAGTCGGTCTCAGATCAGCCCCAGCATTTT.

This clonotype was seen repeatedly, ten times or more. The V gene is TRBV28, the J gene TRBJ2-1; TRBD2 matches 9 bases. V dropped 9 bases and J dropped 2; count of bases not matched to a gene: 2. Per germline, CDR1 MDHEN and CDR2 SYDVKM. The CDR3 is made up of 13 amino acids. This chain's CDR3 is CASSSGAYNEQFF. The CDR3, as DNA: TGTGCCAGTTCTAGCGGGGCCTACAATGAGCAGTTCTTC.

This clonotype has just a few counts. The J gene is TRBJ1-2, the V gene TRBV6-5, with no clear D. V was clipped by 1 base and J by 4 bases, with 7 bases between them. Germline CDR1 and CDR2: MNHEY and SVGAGI. This CDR3 spans 13 amino acids. As DNA, the CDR3 is TGTGCCAGCAGTTACTACGGGAGCTATGGCTACACCTTC. It encodes CASSYYGSYGYTF.

This clonotype turned up a few times. The V gene is TRBV2, the J gene TRBJ2-7; possibly TRBD2 for D (6 bases). This CDR3 comprises 14 residues. Germline loops: CDR1 SNHLY, CDR2 FYNNEI. Trimming removed 7 bases at V and 0 bases at J, with 13 bases between. CDR3 loop: CASTSGTASYEQYF. CDR3 nucleotides: TGTGCCAGCACCTCCGGGACTGCCTCCTACGAGCAGTACTTC.

V is TRBV27 and J is TRBJ1-1, with unresolved D. The CDR3 runs to 14 residues. Trimming took off 5 bases at V and 0 bases at J, with 10 bases between the two ends. Germline V gives CDR1 MNHEY, CDR2 SMNVEV (reference sequence). CDR3 sequence (DNA): TGTGCCAGCAGTCCAGTCCTCCTGAACACTGAAGCTTTCTTT. It specifies CASSPVLLNTEAFF.

The genes are TRBV4-3 and TRBJ2-4, with TRBD1 matching over 7 bases. There are 16 residues in the CDR3. CDR1 is LGHNA and CDR2 is YSLEER in the germline V gene. Losses at the gene ends were 4 bases for V and 0 bases for J; bases not matched to a gene: 6. In DNA form, the CDR3 reads TGCGCCAGCAGCCCCGGGACAGAAGTAGCCAAAAACATTCAGTACTTC. Its translation is CASSPGTEVAKNIQYF.

Comments on this clonotype: A clone one base away is much larger, so this may be a read error. The genes are TRBV29-1 and TRBJ1-1; D possibly corresponds to TRBD1 (5 bases). There are 13 residues in the CDR3. The V gene's germline CDR1 is SQVTM and CDR2 ANQGSEA. Trimming pared 7 bases from V and 1 base from J, leaving 13 bases between. The CDR3 here is CSAAKGTNTEAFF. The CDR3 nucleotides are TGCAGCGCTGCGAAGGGGACGAACACTGAAGCTTTCTTT.

This chain connects TRBV3-1 to TRBJ1-4; the D gene is possibly TRBD1 (5 bases). V was trimmed by 4 bases and J by 8 bases, leaving 14 bases between them. The CDR3 contains 14 residues. The germline V gene has CDR1 LGHDT and CDR2 YNNKEL (reference sequence). The CDR3 region has the DNA TGTGCCAGCAGCCCGACAGTAGGTGGGGAAAAACTGTTTTTT. It yields the protein CASSPTVGGEKLFF.

The chain couples TRBV7-2 to TRBJ2-5; D gene ambiguous. The CDR3 runs 12 residues. Trimming pared 2 bases from V and 2 bases from J, leaving 3 bases between. Per germline, CDR1 SGHTA and CDR2 FQGNSA. CDR3 region: CASSLKQETQYF. The CDR3 DNA reads TGTGCCAGCAGCTTAAAACAAGAGACCCAGTACTTC.